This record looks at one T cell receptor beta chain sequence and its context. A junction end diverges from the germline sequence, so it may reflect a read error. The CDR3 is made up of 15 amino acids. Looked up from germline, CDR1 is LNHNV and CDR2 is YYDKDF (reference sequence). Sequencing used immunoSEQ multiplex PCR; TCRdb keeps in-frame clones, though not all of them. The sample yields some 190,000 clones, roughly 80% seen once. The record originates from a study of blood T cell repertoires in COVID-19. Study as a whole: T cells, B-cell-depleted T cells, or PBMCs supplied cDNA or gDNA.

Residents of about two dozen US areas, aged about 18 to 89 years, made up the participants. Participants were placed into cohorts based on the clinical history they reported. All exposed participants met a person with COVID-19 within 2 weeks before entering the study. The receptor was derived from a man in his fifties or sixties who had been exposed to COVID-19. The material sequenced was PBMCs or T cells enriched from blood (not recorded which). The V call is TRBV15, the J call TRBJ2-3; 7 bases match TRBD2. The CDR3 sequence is CATSGETSPTDTQYF. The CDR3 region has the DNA TGTGCCACCAGCGGAGAGACTAGCCCCACAGATACGCAGTATTTT.